Listed below are T cell receptor beta chains from one sample, sequenced in a study of T cells in Graves' hyperthyroidism and ophthalmopathy. Each CDR3 protein is one row after TCRdb ran MiXCR on the multiplex PCR reads. The table shows about 540,000 distinct CDR3 sequences, with under 60% occurring only once. The sample comprised peripheral blood or thyroid tissue (not recorded which). The source is a woman aged 18-35 years with Graves' hyperthyroidism. CDR3s leave out the opening cysteine and the closing phenylalanine or tryptophan. Part of the rows lack a size; the others show once, few, many or a class for expanded clones.

clone size: few
CDR3 length: 10
J gene: TRBJ1-4
V gene: TRBV29-1
CDR3 protein: SLQGANEKLF

clone size: many
CDR3 length: 13
J gene: TRBJ1-5
V gene: TRBV12-3/TRBV12-4
CDR3 protein: ASSEQQGSNQPQH

clone size: NA
CDR3 length: 12
J gene: TRBJ2-5
V gene: TRBV7-2
CDR3 protein: ASSSTDRLETQY

clone size: NA
CDR3 length: 12
J gene: TRBJ2-7
V gene: TRBV20-1
CDR3 protein: SARTSGSNYGQY

clone size: many
CDR3 length: 12
J gene: TRBJ1-1
V gene: TRBV3-1
CDR3 protein: ASSRGTGETEAF

clone size: many
CDR3 length: 13
J gene: TRBJ2-5
V gene: TRBV29-1
CDR3 protein: SVLEGGGPGETQY

clone size: many
CDR3 length: 11
J gene: TRBJ2-2
V gene: TRBV2
CDR3 protein: ASSALGTGELF

clone size: NA
CDR3 length: 13
J gene: TRBJ2-7
V gene: TRBV7-9
CDR3 protein: ASSYGLAESYEQC

clone size: many
CDR3 length: 12
J gene: TRBJ1-2
V gene: TRBV6-5
CDR3 protein: ASSYARGGGGYT

clone size: many
CDR3 length: 11
J gene: TRBJ2-7
V gene: TRBV5-1
CDR3 protein: ASSLELLYEQY

clone size: once
CDR3 length: 12
J gene: TRBJ1-5
V gene: TRBV29-1
CDR3 protein: SVPGSVGNQPQH

clone size: many
CDR3 length: 13
J gene: TRBJ2-5
V gene: TRBV19
CDR3 protein: ASSIPSGGVETQY

clone size: NA
CDR3 length: 13
J gene: TRBJ2-7
V gene: TRBV7-9
CDR3 protein: ASSTGLAWSYGQY

clone size: many
CDR3 length: 11
J gene: TRBJ1-4
V gene: TRBV27
CDR3 protein: ASSLIGDEKLF

clone size: many
CDR3 length: 14
J gene: TRBJ1-4
V gene: TRBV7-9
CDR3 protein: ASSLTPSLGNEKLF

clone size: NA
CDR3 length: 11
J gene: TRBJ2-7
V gene: TRBV29-1
CDR3 protein: SLGLAGDYEQY

clone size: NA
CDR3 length: 10
J gene: TRBJ2-7
V gene: TRBV20-1
CDR3 protein: SAINGEGEQY

clone size: NA
CDR3 length: 14
J gene: TRBJ2-1
V gene: TRBV6-1
CDR3 protein: ASSAETSGMRNEQF

clone size: many
CDR3 length: 14
J gene: TRBJ1-6
V gene: TRBV6-5
CDR3 protein: ASSPDRESYNSPLH

clone size: once
CDR3 length: 13
J gene: TRBJ2-7
V gene: TRBV5-4
CDR3 protein: ASSLASGGRNEQY

clone size: many
CDR3 length: 15
J gene: TRBJ1-2
V gene: TRBV6-2/TRBV6-3
CDR3 protein: ASRPTSGARTLYGYT

clone size: NA
CDR3 length: 12
J gene: TRBJ2-7
V gene: TRBV15
CDR3 protein: ATSRGTSVTEQY

clone size: few
CDR3 length: 13
J gene: TRBJ2-3
V gene: TRBV7-3
CDR3 protein: ASSLDQLRTDTQY

clone size: NA
CDR3 length: 15
J gene: TRBJ2-5
V gene: TRBV7-3
CDR3 protein: ASRPAGGRGVEETQY

clone size: NA
CDR3 length: 10
J gene: TRBJ1-5
V gene: TRBV15
CDR3 protein: ATSFRRETQH

clone size: once
CDR3 length: 9
J gene: TRBJ1-2
V gene: TRBV20-1
CDR3 protein: SAQPAGGYT

clone size: many
CDR3 length: 9
J gene: TRBJ2-3
V gene: TRBV7-9
CDR3 protein: ASSWTDTQY

clone size: NA
CDR3 length: 12
J gene: TRBJ2-7
V gene: TRBV7-2
CDR3 protein: ASSLAWDRDEQY

clone size: many
CDR3 length: 12
J gene: TRBJ1-1
V gene: TRBV20-1
CDR3 protein: SAGSGTKNTEAF